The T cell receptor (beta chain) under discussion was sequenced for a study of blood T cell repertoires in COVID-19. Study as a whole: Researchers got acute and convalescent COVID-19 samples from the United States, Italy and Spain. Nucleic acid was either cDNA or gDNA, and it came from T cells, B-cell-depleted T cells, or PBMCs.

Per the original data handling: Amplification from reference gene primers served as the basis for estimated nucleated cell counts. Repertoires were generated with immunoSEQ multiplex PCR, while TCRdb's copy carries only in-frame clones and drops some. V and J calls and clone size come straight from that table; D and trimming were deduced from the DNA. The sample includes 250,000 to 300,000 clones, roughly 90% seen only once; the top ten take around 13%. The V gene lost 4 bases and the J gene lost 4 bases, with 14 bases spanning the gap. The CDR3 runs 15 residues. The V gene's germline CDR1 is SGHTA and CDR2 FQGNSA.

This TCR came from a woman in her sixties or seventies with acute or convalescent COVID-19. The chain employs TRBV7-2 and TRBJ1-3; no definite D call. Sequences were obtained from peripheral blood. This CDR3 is CASSYLDPRGNTIYF. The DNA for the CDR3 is TGTGCCAGCAGCTACCTAGACCCGAGGGGAAACACCATATATTTT. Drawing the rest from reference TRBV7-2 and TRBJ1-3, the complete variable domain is GAGVSQSPSNKVTEKGKDVELRCDPISGHTALYWYRQSLGQGLEFLIYFQGNSAPDKSGLPSDRFSAERTGGSVSTLTIQRTQQEDSAVYLCASSYLDPRGNTIYFGEGSWLTVV.